This TCR beta chain derives from a study of blood T cell repertoires in COVID-19. Study information: From the United States, Italy and Spain came samples of acute and convalescent COVID-19. PBMCs, B-cell-depleted T cells, or T cells were the source of the cDNA or gDNA that made up the material.

Data came from immunoSEQ multiplex PCR; TCRdb stores just in-frame clones and leaves some out. The sample has 200,000 to 300,000 clones, about 80% seen once. The CDR3 is made up of 12 amino acids. V lost 4 bases and J lost 5, with 6 bases in between. This clone appeared a single time. This clonotype originated in a woman of 80 years or more with acute or convalescent COVID-19. The source material was peripheral blood. This chain joins TRBV12-3 or TRBV12-4 and TRBJ2-1; D may be TRBD1 (5 bases). In DNA form, the CDR3 reads TGTGCCAGCAGTTACAGGAACAATGAGCAGTTCTTC. Its translation: CASSYRNNEQFF.